A single sample gave rise to the 32 T cell receptor beta chains below, sequenced in a study of T cell changes during pregnancy in multiple sclerosis. The protocol was immunoSEQ multiplex PCR, while the TCRdb copy is restricted to in-frame clones and leaves out a portion. The data show some 80,000 clones, 85% to 95% seen once. Sample: CD4+ T cells from peripheral blood mononuclear cells, taken after pregnancy. The source of these receptors is a female donor with multiple sclerosis, enrolled in a pregnancy study.

V is TRBV23-1 and J is TRBJ1-5; 8 positions match TRBD1. TRBV23-1 is annotated as an ORF whose role is uncertain. V was pared by 7 bases and J by 0 bases, with 11 bases of the junction left unmatched. The CDR3 covers 17 residues. The CDR3, as DNA: TGCGCCAGCACCATGGGGGACAGGTTCGATAGCAATCAGCCCCAGCATTTT. Translation: CASTMGDRFDSNQPQHF.

This clone has more than one count but fewer than ten. The genes are TRBV5-4 and TRBJ1-1; tentatively, D is TRBD1 (5 bases). CDR1 is SGHNT and CDR2 is YYREEE in the germline V gene (reference sequence). Trimming shortened V by 4 bases and J by 0 bases, and 16 bases separated the two germline ends. The CDR3 consists of 16 residues. The CDR3 nucleotides read TGTGCCAGCAGCCTAGACAGAGGATTTATGAACACTGAAGCTTTCTTT. As protein: CASSLDRGFMNTEAFF. Drawing the rest from reference TRBV5-4 and TRBJ1-1, the complete variable domain is ETGVTQSPTHLIKTRGQQVTLRCSSQSGHNTVSWYQQALGQGPQFIFQYYREEENGRGNFPPRFSGLQFPNYSSELNVNALELDDSALYLCASSLDRGFMNTEAFFGQGTRLTVV.

V usage is TRBV12-5 and J usage is TRBJ2-1, with 15 bases fitting TRBD2. The junction had 8 bases not matched to a gene; V was cut back by 4 bases and J by 4 bases. Germline lookup yields CDR1 LGHNT and CDR2 FRNRAP. CDR3 length equals 18 residues. CDR3 loop: CASGSGLAGGLNYNEQFF. In nucleotides, the CDR3 is TGTGCTAGTGGTTCCGGACTAGCGGGAGGGCTAAATTACAATGAGCAGTTCTTC.

The V call is TRBV18, the J call TRBJ2-2; TRBD2 matches 9 bases. Per germline, CDR1 KGHSH and CDR2 LQKENI. Losses at the gene ends were 3 bases for V and 1 base for J; bases not matched to a gene: 3. The CDR3 is made up of 16 amino acids. The CDR3 region is CASSPATSGNTGELFF. CDR3 coding DNA: TGTGCCAGCTCACCCGCGACTAGCGGGAACACCGGGGAGCTGTTTTTT. Together with reference TRBV18 and TRBJ2-2, the CDR3 gives the full variable domain: NAGVMQNPRHLVRRRGQEARLRCSPMKGHSHVYWYRQLPEEGLKFMVYLQKENIIDESGMPKERFSAEFPKEGPSILRIQQVVRGDSAAYFCASSPATSGNTGELFFGEGSRLTVL.

This chain uses TRBV2 with TRBJ1-5; TRBD1 might be the D (6 bases). Germline assignment: CDR1 SNHLY and CDR2 FYNNEI. The CDR3 is made up of 14 amino acids. Trimming cost V 5 bases and J 9 bases, with 17 bases left between them. CDR3: CASSRDTVAGPQHF. The CDR3 DNA sequence: TGTGCCAGCAGTCGGGACACCGTAGCGGGGCCCCAGCATTTT.

In its sample, this clone was seen once. The V and J genes are TRBV28 and TRBJ2-7, with D tentatively TRBD1 (6 bases). The CDR3 is 14 residues long. Trimming pared 3 bases from V and 1 base from J, leaving 10 bases between. The germline V gene has CDR1 MDHEN and CDR2 SYDVKM. Here the CDR3 reads CASSFPTGSYEQYF. The CDR3 DNA follows: TGTGCCAGCAGTTTTCCGACAGGATCCTACGAGCAGTACTTC.

The CDR3 DNA sequence: TGTGCCAGCAGCACCACAACAGGGAATAATGAAAAACTGTTTTTT. This translates into CASSTTTGNNEKLFF. The V gene is TRBV9, the J gene TRBJ1-4; tentative D call: TRBD1 (6 bases). Trimming took off 4 bases at V and 4 bases at J, with 14 bases between the two ends. Per the germline V gene, CDR1 is SGDLS and CDR2 is YYNGEE. CDR3 length equals 15 residues. Variable domain in full (rest from reference TRBV9 and TRBJ1-4): DSGVTQTPKHLITATGQRVTLRCSPRSGDLSVYWYQQSLDQGLQFLIQYYNGEERAKGNILERFSAQQFPDLHSELNLSSLELGDSALYFCASSTTTGNNEKLFFGSGTQLSVL.

The CDR3 here is CASSPYLNTEAFF. The CDR3 region has the DNA TGTGCCAGCAGCCCCTACCTTAACACTGAAGCTTTCTTT. The chain recombines TRBV9 with TRBJ1-1; D ambiguous. This CDR3 spans 13 amino acids. Germline V gives CDR1 SGDLS, CDR2 YYNGEE. The V gene lost 4 bases and the J gene lost 2 bases, with 9 bases spanning the gap.

The genes are TRBV28 and TRBJ1-1; 7 bases align to TRBD1. The V segment lost 7 bases and the J segment 7 bases; nucleotides outside the gene matches: 15. From germline, CDR1 is MDHEN and CDR2 SYDVKM. The CDR3 runs 15 residues. The CDR3 here is CASKRAGGGPGEAFF. Written as DNA, the CDR3 is TGTGCCAGCAAAAGAGCAGGGGGAGGCCCTGGTGAAGCTTTCTTT.

This sequence joins TRBV11-2 and TRBJ1-1; 7 positions match TRBD1. CDR1 SGHAT and CDR2 FQNNGV come from the germline V gene. Germline trimming cut 6 bases from V and 6 bases from J; bases unmatched to any gene: 7. The CDR3 is 13 residues long. CDR3 coding DNA: TGTGCCAGCAGACCAACAGGGGTGGCTGAAGCTTTCTTT. It translates to CASRPTGVAEAFF.

The chain combines TRBV23-1 with TRBJ1-2; D perhaps matches TRBD1 (6 bases). TRBV23-1 is an open reading frame whose function is uncertain. Trimming removed 6 bases from V and 6 bases from J, with 11 bases in between. The CDR3 length is 12 residues. The CDR3 spells CASRDSGHGYTF. DNA for the CDR3: TGCGCCAGCAGGGACAGCGGTCATGGCTACACCTTC.

The CDR3: CASSTSGSGTDTQYF. CDR3 nucleotides: TGTGCCAGTAGTACTAGCGGGAGCGGCACAGATACGCAGTATTTT. The rearrangement uses TRBV19 and TRBJ2-3, with 10 bases identical to TRBD2. The CDR3 runs 15 residues. The junction had 2 bases not matched to a gene; V was cut back by 4 bases and J by 1 base. Germline CDR1 LNHDA, CDR2 SQIVND (reference sequence).

This chain joins TRBV11-2 and TRBJ2-1; TRBD2 aligns across 11 bases. V was clipped by 4 bases and J by 10 bases; unmatched bases: 9. This CDR3 is 15 amino acids long. Per the germline V gene, CDR1 is SGHAT and CDR2 is FQNNGV. CDR3 amino acids: CASSSLSGRGKEQFF. CDR3 DNA: TGTGCCAGCAGCTCGCTTAGCGGGAGGGGGAAAGAGCAGTTCTTC.

V gene TRBV18 combines with J gene TRBJ1-4; TRBD1 matches at 9 bases. Germline V gene data show CDR1 as KGHSH and CDR2 as LQKENI. V trimming: 0 bases; J trimming: 5 bases; junction bases outside the gene matches: 1. This CDR3 contains 15 residues. The CDR3 bases are TGTGCCAGCTCACCACCGGACAGGGGAAATGAAAAACTGTTTTTT. Protein: CASSPPDRGNEKLFF.

This chain joins TRBV5-1 and TRBJ2-3; maybe TRBD1 (5 bases). The germline V gene has CDR1 SGHRS and CDR2 YFSETQ. Between the trimmed V and J ends, which lost 1 base and 6 bases, there was a span of 18 bases. This CDR3 is 16 amino acids long. The CDR3 spells CASSLPPAGMGDTQYF. CDR3 nucleotide sequence: TGCGCCAGCAGCTTGCCCCCCGCAGGGATGGGGGATACGCAGTATTTT. The whole variable domain, filled in from reference TRBV5-1 and TRBJ2-3, reads KAGVTQTPRYLIKTRGQQVTLSCSPISGHRSVSWYQQTPGQGLQFLFEYFSETQRNKGNFPGRFSGRQFSNSRSEMNVSTLELGDSALYLCASSLPPAGMGDTQYFGPGTRLTVL.

The V call is TRBV10-3, the J call TRBJ2-6, with 8 bases fitting TRBD1. The germline V gene encodes CDR1 ENHRY and CDR2 SYGVKD. This CDR3 has 16 residues. The ends lost 10 bases at V and 0 bases at J; junction bases unmatched: 8. The CDR3 DNA follows: TGTGCCACCAAACCTACAGGGGGCTCTGGGGCCAACGTCCTGACTTTC. This encodes CATKPTGGSGANVLTF.

A single count supports this clone. The V gene is TRBV29-1, the J gene TRBJ2-7, with TRBD1 identical over 9 bases. After removal of 4 bases from V and 3 bases from J, the junction contained 7 bases not matched to a gene. The CDR3 is 14 amino acids. Germline V gene lookup returns CDR1 SQVTM and CDR2 ANQGSEA. CDR3 loop: CSVVGGQGFYEQYF. In nucleotides, the CDR3 is TGCAGCGTTGTGGGGGGACAGGGCTTCTACGAGCAGTACTTC.

The chain combines TRBV14 with TRBJ1-2; weak D call: TRBD1 (5 bases). The CDR3 is made up of 14 amino acids. Looked up from germline, CDR1 is SGHDN and CDR2 is FVKESK. V was pared by 5 bases and J by 4 bases, with 14 bases between. This chain's CDR3 is CASSSSHGGYGYTF. The DNA for the CDR3 is TGTGCCAGCAGCTCCTCTCACGGGGGCTATGGCTACACCTTC. Full variable domain (rest looked up from reference TRBV14 and TRBJ1-2): EAGVTQFPSHSVIEKGQTVTLRCDPISGHDNLYWYRRVMGKEIKFLLHFVKESKQDESGMPNNRFLAERTGGTYSTLKVQPAELEDSGVYFCASSSSHGGYGYTFGSGTRLTVV.

This clone was observed a single time. Other DNA sequences from this sample encode an identical CDR3 as well. The chain is built from TRBV6-5 and TRBJ1-4; TRBD1 agrees at 9 bases. This CDR3 has 15 residues. Germline assignment: CDR1 MNHEY and CDR2 SVGAGI. Germline trimming cut 0 bases from V and 8 bases from J; bases unmatched to any gene: 4. The CDR3 region has the DNA TGTGCCAGCAGTTACTCGGGGACAGGGCGGGAAAAACTGTTTTTT. It specifies CASSYSGTGREKLFF.

V gene TRBV10-1 combines with J gene TRBJ1-3; D call uncertain. The CDR3 is made up of 16 amino acids. V lost 2 bases to trimming and J lost 4 bases, with 15 bases between them. Germline CDR1 reads WNHNN; CDR2 reads SYGVQD (reference sequence). Here the CDR3 reads CASSERQEASGNTIYF. The CDR3 bases are TGCGCCAGCAGTGAGAGGCAGGAGGCGTCCGGAAACACCATATATTTT.

The gene calls are TRBV15 and TRBJ2-2; TRBD2 matches at 8 bases. Germline V CDR1 and CDR2: LNHNV, YYDKDF (reference sequence). CDR3 length equals 17 residues. V was pared by 0 bases and J by 6 bases, with 9 bases of the junction left unmatched. As DNA, the CDR3 is TGTGCCACCAGCAGAGATCAGGTTAGCGGGATCGCCGGGGAGCTGTTTTTT. Its translation is CATSRDQVSGIAGELFF.

The chain combines TRBV28 with TRBJ1-1, with D possibly being TRBD1 (5 bases). CDR3 length equals 11 residues. Germline CDR1 and CDR2: MDHEN and SYDVKM. V lost 6 bases and J 6 bases, leaving 8 bases between the germline ends. Here the CDR3 reads CASRGRPEAFF. DNA for the CDR3: TGTGCCAGCAGGGGGCGGCCTGAAGCTTTCTTT.

The V gene is TRBV9, the J gene TRBJ2-7; a weak D match, TRBD2 (6 bases). Germline V gene sequence: CDR1 SGDLS, CDR2 YYNGEE. V lost 3 bases to trimming and J lost 7 bases, with 17 bases between them. The CDR3 extends over 14 amino acids. This CDR3 is CASSEGLLYGEQYF. As DNA, the CDR3 is TGTGCCAGCAGCGAGGGACTGCTCTACGGTGAGCAGTACTTC.

This rearrangement joins TRBV28 to TRBJ1-3, with D possibly TRBD1 on 5 matching bases. The CDR3 covers 16 residues. V was cut by 6 bases and J by 0 bases, with 15 bases left in between. Per the germline V gene, CDR1 is MDHEN and CDR2 is SYDVKM. CDR3 amino acids: CASRGGGANSGNTIYF. CDR3 nucleotide sequence: TGTGCCAGCAGGGGGGGAGGGGCGAACTCTGGAAACACCATATATTTT.

The chain couples TRBV9 to TRBJ2-4, with 7 bases matching TRBD2. There are 13 residues in the CDR3. J lost 8 bases, V lost 0 bases, and 2 bases had no gene match. In germline, CDR1 is SGDLS, CDR2 YYNGEE. CDR3 in amino acids: CASSVDLADIQYF. CDR3 DNA: TGTGCCAGCAGCGTAGATCTAGCGGACATTCAGTACTTC.

This chain connects TRBV5-4 to TRBJ2-5; 7 nucleotides match TRBD1. Germline trimming cut 4 bases from V and 5 bases from J; bases unmatched to any gene: 11. Germline CDR1 and CDR2: SGHNT and YYREEE (reference sequence). CDR3 length: 15 amino acids. This CDR3 is CASSLRTGGWETQYF. The CDR3 DNA is TGTGCCAGCAGCCTTAGGACAGGCGGGTGGGAGACCCAGTACTTC. The full variable domain, rest sourced from reference TRBV5-4 and TRBJ2-5, is ETGVTQSPTHLIKTRGQQVTLRCSSQSGHNTVSWYQQALGQGPQFIFQYYREEENGRGNFPPRFSGLQFPNYSSELNVNALELDDSALYLCASSLRTGGWETQYFGPGTRLLVL.

The chain combines TRBV19 with TRBJ2-1, with a tentative D call TRBD2 (6 bases). The CDR3 has 12 amino acids. From germline, CDR1 is LNHDA and CDR2 SQIVND (reference sequence). The germline V and J ends were trimmed by 3 bases and 7 bases, with 7 bases remaining between them. This CDR3 is CASSIAGNEQFF. CDR3 DNA: TGTGCCAGTAGTATCGCGGGGAATGAGCAGTTCTTC.

The chain combines TRBV12-5 with TRBJ1-3; D remains unclear. Trimming cost V 4 bases and J 0 bases, with 13 bases left between them. CDR1 is LGHNT and CDR2 is FRNRAP in the germline V gene. The CDR3 has 16 amino acids. The CDR3 spells CASGSRDGDSGNTIYF. The CDR3 nucleotides are TGTGCTAGTGGTTCGCGAGACGGAGACTCTGGAAACACCATATATTTT.

The genes are TRBV15 and TRBJ2-7; D call uncertain. In germline, CDR1 is LNHNV, CDR2 YYDKDF (reference sequence). The CDR3 spans 12 residues. V was pared by 3 bases and J by 5 bases, with 8 bases between. The CDR3 coding sequence is TGTGCCACCAGCAGCACACACCACGAGCAGTACTTC. Protein sequence: CATSSTHHEQYF.

The chain has TRBV5-4 and TRBJ2-1; 10 positions agree with TRBD2. The J segment lost 4 bases and the V segment lost 2 bases, leaving 6 bases of the junction unmatched. Germline CDR1 is SGHNT and CDR2 is YYREEE (reference sequence). The CDR3 sequence is 16 residues long. CDR3 sequence: CASSLGAGGNYNEQFF. The DNA of the CDR3 is TGTGCCAGCAGCTTAGGAGCGGGAGGGAATTACAATGAGCAGTTCTTC.

This chain uses TRBV9 with TRBJ2-3, with 9 bases identical to TRBD1. V lost 4 bases and J lost 3; bases outside the gene matches: 9. Per the germline V gene, CDR1 is SGDLS and CDR2 is YYNGEE. The CDR3 runs to 16 residues. CDR3 in amino acids: CASSLGQGFSTDTQYF. Here the CDR3 DNA reads TGTGCCAGCAGCCTGGGACAGGGTTTTTCGACAGATACGCAGTATTTT.

The gene calls are TRBV7-9 and TRBJ1-5; 8 positions agree with TRBD1. Germline V gene lookup returns CDR1 SEHNR and CDR2 FQNEAQ (reference sequence). Germline trimming cut 1 base from V and 2 bases from J; bases unmatched to any gene: 10. The CDR3 length is 18 residues. The CDR3 DNA is TGTGCCAGCAGCTTAGAGGACAGGGCCATGGGCGGCAATCAGCCCCAGCATTTT. Translating gives CASSLEDRAMGGNQPQHF. The full variable domain, rest sourced from reference TRBV7-9 and TRBJ1-5, is DTGVSQNPRHKITKRGQNVTFRCDPISEHNRLYWYRQTLGQGPEFLTYFQNEAQLEKSRLLSDRFSAERPKGSFSTLEIQRTEQGDSAMYLCASSLEDRAMGGNQPQHFGDGTRLSIL.